These 32 T cell receptor beta chains originate from one sample sequenced in a study of shared clonotypes between healthy human individuals. Repertoires were generated with immunoSEQ multiplex PCR, while TCRdb's copy carries only in-frame clones and drops some. The table lists some 2,500,000 clones, approximately 93% of them singletons, with approximately 0.35% in the top ten. Sequencing was carried out using naive CD4+ T cells from PBMCs. Subset: CD45RA+ positively selected. These receptors were obtained from a young man in good health. Some clones in this sample may be carry-over from other donors' samples.

This sequence joins TRBV28 and TRBJ2-5; possibly TRBD2 for D (5 bases). The DNA end is a closer match to TRBJ2-7, so the J assignment may be wrong. Germline lookup yields CDR1 MDHEN and CDR2 SYDVKM. The CDR3 is made up of 12 amino acids. The CDR3 coding sequence is TGTGCCAGCAGTTTAAGAGGGTCCGAGCAGTACTTC. Translated, it gives CASSLRGSEQYF.

V and J are TRBV19 and TRBJ2-1; maybe TRBD2 (6 bases). The CDR3 is 13 residues long. V shed 7 bases and J shed 9 bases, with 16 bases lying between them. Germline V gene lookup returns CDR1 LNHDA and CDR2 SQIVND (reference sequence). As DNA, the CDR3 is TGTGCCAGTACCCTGGGGGGTTGGGGTGAGCAGTTCTTC. This gives the protein CASTLGGWGEQFF.

The chain joins TRBV5-1 to TRBJ2-4, with D perhaps matching TRBD2 (6 bases). V lost 2 bases and J lost 0, with 9 bases in between. This CDR3 spans 15 amino acids. Germline V gene sequence: CDR1 SGHRS, CDR2 YFSETQ. The CDR3 reads CASSFTAGAKNIQYF. The CDR3 nucleotides read TGCGCCAGCAGCTTTACAGCGGGAGCCAAAAACATTCAGTACTTC.

This chain's CDR3 is CASSFRFRTDTQYF. The CDR3 DNA sequence: TGTGCCAGCAGTTTCAGGTTCAGGACCGATACGCAGTATTTT. This chain connects TRBV2 to TRBJ2-3; no definite D call. The CDR3 has 14 amino acids. Germline V lookup: CDR1 SNHLY, CDR2 FYNNEI. V dropped 5 bases and J dropped 6 bases, with 15 bases sitting between them.

The chain links TRBV2 to TRBJ2-1; D is unresolved. Per the germline V gene, CDR1 is SNHLY and CDR2 is FYNNEI. Between the trimmed V and J ends, which lost 6 bases and 4 bases, there was a span of 16 bases. The CDR3 totals 15 residues. The CDR3 loop is CASSDIDFGYNEQFF. CDR3 nucleotide sequence: TGTGCCAGCAGCGATATTGATTTTGGATACAATGAGCAGTTCTTC.

The V gene is TRBV5-8, the J gene TRBJ2-5; D unresolved. Germline V gene sequence: CDR1 SGHTS, CDR2 YDEGEE. The CDR3 is 15 amino acids. V lost 0 bases and J lost 4, with 13 bases in between. CDR3 in amino acids: CASSLAFVGPETQYF. In DNA form, the CDR3 reads TGTGCCAGCAGCTTGGCCTTTGTAGGTCCAGAGACCCAGTACTTC.

The V call is TRBV5-6, the J call TRBJ1-2, with TRBD1 matching 11 bases. This CDR3 spans 17 amino acids. Germline V CDR1 and CDR2: SGHDT, YYEEEE. The junction had 7 bases not matched to a gene; V was cut back by 3 bases and J by 0 bases. CDR3 sequence reads: CASSSMDRGRANYGYTF. CDR3 coding DNA: TGTGCCAGCAGCTCAATGGACAGGGGGCGAGCTAACTATGGCTACACCTTC.

This chain joins TRBV28 and TRBJ1-2; no definite D call. CDR3 length: 12 amino acids. The V and J ends lost 10 bases and 8 bases respectively, with 17 bases between them. Germline CDR1 MDHEN, CDR2 SYDVKM. CDR3 in amino acids: CATEVLKGGYTF. DNA of the CDR3: TGTGCCACGGAGGTCCTCAAAGGGGGCTACACCTTC.

V usage is TRBV6-4 and J usage is TRBJ2-3; TRBD1 agrees at 7 bases. The CDR3 is 14 amino acids. V trimming: 6 bases; J trimming: 3 bases; junction bases outside the gene matches: 6. The germline gives CDR1 MRHNA, CDR2 SNTAGT. The CDR3 sequence is CASRPTGKTDTQYF. In nucleotides, the CDR3 is TGTGCCAGCAGACCGACAGGGAAAACAGATACGCAGTATTTT.

The chain has TRBV25-1 and TRBJ1-1; 12 bases fit TRBD1. Germline V gene data show CDR1 as MGHDK and CDR2 as SYGVNS. This CDR3 region has 16 residues. The J segment lost 8 bases and the V segment lost 6 bases, leaving 13 bases of the junction unmatched. The CDR3 sequence: CASRPPGQGAGSEAFF. The CDR3 DNA reads as TGTGCCAGCAGACCCCCGGGACAGGGGGCTGGATCCGAAGCTTTCTTT.

The chain has TRBV7-2 and TRBJ2-3; 7 bases align to TRBD1. The CDR3 totals 16 residues. J lost 4 bases, V lost 5 bases, and 12 bases had no gene match. CDR1 is SGHTA, CDR2 FQGNSA, per germline. CDR3 sequence: CASSGVLGTVPDTQYF. CDR3 sequence (DNA): TGTGCCAGCAGCGGTGTCCTCGGGACAGTGCCAGATACGCAGTATTTT.

Of note for this clone: A read error may account for a junction end that differs from germline. This chain joins TRBV4-1 and TRBJ2-2; D is unresolved. CDR1 and CDR2 (germline): MGHRA, YSYEKL. The CDR3 is 13 residues long. This CDR3 reads CASSQDPSGELFF. CDR3 sequence (DNA): TGCGCCAGCAGTCAAGATCCATCCGGGGAGCTGTTTTTT.

The rearrangement links TRBV5-4 to TRBJ2-6, with 8 nucleotides matching TRBD1. The CDR3 sequence is 18 residues long. CDR1 is SGHNT, CDR2 YYREEE, per germline (reference sequence). J lost 0 bases, V lost 1 base, and 6 bases had no gene match. The CDR3 bases are TGTGCCAGCAGCTTGACCGGGACAGGCTTCTCTGGGGCCAACGTCCTGACTTTC. It encodes CASSLTGTGFSGANVLTF.

The chain employs TRBV5-4 and TRBJ2-3; TRBD2 might be the D (6 bases). V dropped 0 bases and J dropped 0 bases, with 11 bases sitting between them. CDR1 is SGHNT, CDR2 YYREEE, per germline (reference sequence). CDR3 size: 16 residues. CDR3 sequence reads: CASSLGLAPSTDTQYF. DNA of the CDR3: TGTGCCAGCAGCTTGGGGCTAGCGCCTAGCACAGATACGCAGTATTTT.

The chain employs TRBV28 and TRBJ1-5; D gene uncertain. This CDR3 has 14 amino acids. Germline V gene lookup returns CDR1 MDHEN and CDR2 SYDVKM. The V end lost 7 bases, the J end lost 5 bases, and 15 bases lay between the germline ends. In nucleotides, the CDR3 is TGTGCCAGCACCGGTGCCCAGTCCGATCAGCCCCAGCATTTT. This codes for CASTGAQSDQPQHF.

This chain connects TRBV5-4 to TRBJ2-5; 7 bases map to TRBD1. This CDR3 spans 14 amino acids. Germline lookup yields CDR1 SGHNT and CDR2 YYREEE (reference sequence). V was pared by 5 bases and J by 1 base, with 5 bases of the junction left unmatched. DNA for the CDR3: TGTGCCAGCAGTAACCGGGACAGCCAAGAGACCCAGTACTTC. Protein product: CASSNRDSQETQYF.

The sample holds a few counts of this clone. The chain couples TRBV10-3 to TRBJ1-1, with D perhaps TRBD1 (5 bases). CDR1 and CDR2 (germline): ENHRY, SYGVKD. Between the trimmed V and J ends, which lost 2 bases and 5 bases, there was a span of 21 bases. The CDR3 length is 17 residues. The CDR3 loop reads CAISEDRARQGGTEAFF. CDR3 in DNA: TGTGCCATCAGTGAGGACCGGGCGCGGCAGGGAGGGACTGAAGCTTTCTTT.

This chain uses TRBV28 with TRBJ2-7; D remains ambiguous. This CDR3 comprises 14 residues. Trimming shortened V by 4 bases and J by 3 bases, and 13 bases separated the two germline ends. CDR1 and CDR2 (germline): MDHEN, SYDVKM. CDR3 in amino acids: CASSSRPVGYEQYF. The CDR3 bases are TGTGCCAGCAGTTCCCGACCAGTTGGCTACGAGCAGTACTTC.

The gene calls are TRBV11-1 and TRBJ2-6; D gene unclear. CDR1 SGHAT and CDR2 FQDESV come from the germline V gene (reference sequence). V was pared by 1 base and J by 0 bases, with 16 bases between. There are 19 residues in the CDR3. The CDR3 sequence is CASSLGVFLDTSGANVLTF. As DNA, the CDR3 is TGTGCCAGCAGCTTAGGGGTATTCCTTGATACCTCTGGGGCCAACGTCCTGACTTTC.

The J gene is TRBJ2-2, the V gene TRBV5-1; 11 positions match TRBD2. Trimming cost V 3 bases and J 7 bases; bases outside gene matches: 11. The CDR3 is 17 residues long. Germline CDR1 reads SGHRS; CDR2 reads YFSETQ. The CDR3 DNA sequence: TGCGCCAGCAGCTCTCCGGGACTAGCGGAACGAGGCGGGGAGCTGTTTTTT. It codes for CASSSPGLAERGGELFF.

J is TRBJ1-2 and V is TRBV28, with D unresolved. The CDR3 has 12 amino acids. Trimming removed 3 bases at V and 6 bases at J, with 8 bases between. Germline loops: CDR1 MDHEN, CDR2 SYDVKM. The CDR3: CASSFPPHGYTF. In nucleotides, the CDR3 is TGTGCCAGCAGTTTTCCCCCCCATGGCTACACCTTC.

The V gene is TRBV28, the J gene TRBJ1-3, with D hard to call. The germline gives CDR1 MDHEN, CDR2 SYDVKM. Between the trimmed V and J ends, which lost 5 bases and 0 bases, there was a span of 8 bases. The CDR3 spans 14 residues. The CDR3 reads CASSEVSSGNTIYF. In DNA form, the CDR3 reads TGTGCCAGCAGTGAGGTCAGCTCTGGAAACACCATATATTTT.

The chain has TRBV27 and TRBJ1-5, with 8 bases aligning to TRBD1. V was clipped by 4 bases and J by 3 bases; unmatched bases: 17. Germline values: CDR1 MNHEY, CDR2 SMNVEV (reference sequence). The CDR3 sequence is 19 residues long. CDR3 coding DNA: TGTGCCAGCAGTTCGATTAGGACAGGGTCGGGAATCGACAATCAGCCCCAGCATTTT. This translates into CASSSIRTGSGIDNQPQHF.

This clone has a single count. This CDR3 is CASGWTSGVNEQFF. In DNA form, the CDR3 reads TGTGCTAGTGGTTGGACTAGCGGGGTCAATGAGCAGTTCTTC. V gene TRBV12-5 combines with J gene TRBJ2-1, with 12 bases aligning to TRBD2. There are 14 residues in the CDR3. CDR1 and CDR2 (germline): LGHNT, FRNRAP. Trimming removed 4 bases from V and 6 bases from J; junction bases left unmatched: 1.

V gene TRBV19 combines with J gene TRBJ1-2; 8 bases fit TRBD1. Germline CDR1 and CDR2: LNHDA and SQIVND (reference sequence). With V trimmed by 3 bases and J by 2 bases, 2 bases remained unmatched. CDR3 length: 14 residues. The CDR3 reads CASSIRQGNYGYTF. The CDR3 DNA is TGTGCCAGTAGTATCCGACAGGGGAACTATGGCTACACCTTC. Combining the CDR3 with reference TRBV19 and TRBJ1-2 gives the whole variable domain DGGITQSPKYLFRKEGQNVTLSCEQNLNHDAMYWYRQDPGQGLRLIYYSQIVNDFQKGDIAEGYSVSREKKESFPLTVTSAQKNPTAFYLCASSIRQGNYGYTFGSGTRLTVV.

CDR3 loop: CSVARTLSTDTQYF. Here the CDR3 DNA reads TGCAGCGTGGCTCGGACACTTAGCACAGATACGCAGTATTTT. The chain has TRBV29-1 and TRBJ2-3, with D tentatively TRBD1 (5 bases). Germline assignment: CDR1 SQVTM and CDR2 ANQGSEA. The V end lost 6 bases, the J end lost 0 bases, and 13 bases lay between the germline ends. The CDR3 sequence is 14 residues long.

The chain combines TRBV2 with TRBJ2-2, with D perhaps TRBD2 (6 bases). Germline lookup yields CDR1 SNHLY and CDR2 FYNNEI. The CDR3 contains 13 residues. Trimming took off 6 bases at V and 4 bases at J, with 9 bases between the two ends. CDR3 sequence reads: CASRRAGTGELFF. CDR3 coding DNA: TGTGCCAGCAGGAGAGCGGGCACCGGGGAGCTGTTTTTT. The full variable domain, in which reference TRBV2 and TRBJ2-2 provide the parts outside the CDR3, is EPEVTQTPSHQVTQMGQEVILRCVPISNHLYFYWYRQILGQKVEFLVSFYNNEISEKSEIFDDQFSVERPDGSNFTLKIRSTKLEDSAMYFCASRRAGTGELFFGEGSRLTVL.

The chain carries TRBV5-1 and TRBJ2-1; D uncertain. Trimming shortened V by 7 bases and J by 6 bases, and 11 bases separated the two germline ends. The germline CDR1 and CDR2 sequences are SGHRS and YFSETQ. The CDR3 is 12 residues long. The CDR3 DNA follows: TGCGCCAGCTTTAGGGTTCCCAATGAGCAGTTCTTC. Protein: CASFRVPNEQFF.

J is TRBJ2-7 and V is TRBV7-9; D is tentatively TRBD1 or TRBD2 (6 bases each). The ends were cut back, 4 bases at V and 9 bases at J, with 19 bases in the middle. The V gene's germline CDR1 is SEHNR and CDR2 FQNEAQ (reference sequence). The CDR3 has 14 amino acids. For the CDR3, the DNA is TGTGCCAGCAGCTCTATTCACCGAGGGGGAGGGCAGTACTTC. As protein: CASSSIHRGGGQYF. The variable domain in full, with the rest retrieved from reference TRBV7-9 and TRBJ2-7, is DTGVSQNPRHKITKRGQNVTFRCDPISEHNRLYWYRQTLGQGPEFLTYFQNEAQLEKSRLLSDRFSAERPKGSFSTLEIQRTEQGDSAMYLCASSSIHRGGGQYFGPGTRLTVT.

The chain employs TRBV7-3 and TRBJ2-5, with 14 bases that match TRBD2. The germline V gene encodes CDR1 SGHTA and CDR2 FQGTGA. This CDR3 contains 15 residues. V was pared by 5 bases and J by 5 bases, with 4 bases of the junction left unmatched. CDR3 DNA: TGTGCCAGCAGCCAGGGACTAGCGGGAGTGGAGACCCAGTACTTC. As protein: CASSQGLAGVETQYF.

This chain uses TRBV7-2 with TRBJ1-1, with D uncertain. Trimming took off 2 bases at V and 0 bases at J, with 7 bases between the two ends. Germline assignment: CDR1 SGHTA and CDR2 FQGNSA. The CDR3 totals 14 residues. CDR3 amino acids: CASSLRQVNTEAFF. Here the CDR3 DNA reads TGTGCCAGCAGCTTACGTCAAGTGAACACTGAAGCTTTCTTT.

The J gene is TRBJ1-5, the V gene TRBV28, with D hard to call. The length of the CDR3 is 15 residues. Trimming pared 7 bases from V and 2 bases from J, leaving 15 bases between. CDR1 is MDHEN and CDR2 is SYDVKM in the germline V gene. CDR3 sequence reads: CASTRADVRNQPQHF. CDR3 sequence (DNA): TGTGCCAGCACCCGTGCGGACGTTCGCAATCAGCCCCAGCATTTT.